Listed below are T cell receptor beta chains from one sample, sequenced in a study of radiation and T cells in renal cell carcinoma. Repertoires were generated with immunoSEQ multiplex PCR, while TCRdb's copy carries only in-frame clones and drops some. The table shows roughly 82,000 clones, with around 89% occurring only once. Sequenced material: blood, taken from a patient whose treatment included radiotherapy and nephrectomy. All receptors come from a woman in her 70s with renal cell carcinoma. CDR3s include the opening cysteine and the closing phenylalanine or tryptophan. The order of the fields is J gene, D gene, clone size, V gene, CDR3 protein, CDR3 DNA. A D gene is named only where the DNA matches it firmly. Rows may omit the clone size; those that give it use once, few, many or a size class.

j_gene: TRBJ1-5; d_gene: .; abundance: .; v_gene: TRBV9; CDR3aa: CASSVGSSNQPQHF; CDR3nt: TGTGCCAGCAGCGTAGGGAGTAGCAATCAGCCCCAGCATTTT
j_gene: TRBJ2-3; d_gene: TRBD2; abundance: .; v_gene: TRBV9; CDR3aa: CASSGGPTDTQYF; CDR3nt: TGTGCCAGCTCGGGGGGGCCGACAGATACGCAGTATTTT
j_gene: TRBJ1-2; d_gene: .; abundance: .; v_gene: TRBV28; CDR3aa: CASSLLGQGRTYGYTF; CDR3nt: TGTGCCAGCAGTTTATTAGGCCAGGGGCGGACCTATGGCTACACCTTC
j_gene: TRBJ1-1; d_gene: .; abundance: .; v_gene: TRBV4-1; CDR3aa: CASSPNVAFNTEAFF; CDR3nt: TGCGCCAGCAGCCCCAATGTAGCCTTTAACACTGAAGCTTTCTTT
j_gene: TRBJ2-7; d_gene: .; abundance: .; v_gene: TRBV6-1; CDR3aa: CASSEALTELSYEQYF; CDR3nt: TGTGCCAGCAGTGAAGCGCTTACAGAACTCTCCTACGAGCAGTACTTC
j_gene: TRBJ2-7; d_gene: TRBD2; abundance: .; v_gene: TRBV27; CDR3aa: CASSAGRGLPREQYF; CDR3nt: TGTGCCAGCAGTGCAGGGAGGGGACTCCCTAGGGAGCAGTACTTC
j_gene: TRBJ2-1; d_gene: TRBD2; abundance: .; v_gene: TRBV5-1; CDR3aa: CASSPWTSPSNEQFF; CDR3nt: TGCGCCAGCAGCCCGTGGACTAGTCCCAGCAATGAGCAGTTCTTC
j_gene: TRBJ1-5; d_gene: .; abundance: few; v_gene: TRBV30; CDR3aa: CAWSVLGYSNQPQHF; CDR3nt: TGTGCCTGGAGTGTACTCGGTTATAGCAATCAGCCCCAGCATTTT
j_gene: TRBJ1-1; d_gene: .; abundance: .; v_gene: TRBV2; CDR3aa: CASSPLKLGTEAFF; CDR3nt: TGTGCCAGCAGCCCGCTAAAGTTGGGCACTGAAGCTTTCTTT
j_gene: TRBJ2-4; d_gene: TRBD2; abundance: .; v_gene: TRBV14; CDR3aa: CASSLAVSSGALAKNIQYF; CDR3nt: TGTGCCAGCAGCCTGGCGGTCTCTAGCGGGGCTCTAGCCAAAAACATTCAGTACTTC
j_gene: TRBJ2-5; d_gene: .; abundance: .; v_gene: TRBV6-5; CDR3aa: CASRTGSGAQYF; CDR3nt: TGTGCCAGCAGAACAGGCTCAGGGGCCCAGTACTTC
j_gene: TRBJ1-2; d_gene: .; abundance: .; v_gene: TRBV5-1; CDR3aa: CASSLELRGGYTF; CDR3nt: TGCGCCAGCAGCTTGGAACTAAGGGGCGGCTACACCTTC
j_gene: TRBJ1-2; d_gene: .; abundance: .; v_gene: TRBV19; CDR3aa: CATEKGQGYGYTF; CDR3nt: TGTGCCACTGAAAAGGGGCAGGGGTATGGCTACACCTTC
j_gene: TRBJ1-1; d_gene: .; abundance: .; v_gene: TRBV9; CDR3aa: CASSVGSHTEAFF; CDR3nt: TGTGCCAGCAGCGTAGGGTCCCACACTGAAGCTTTCTTT